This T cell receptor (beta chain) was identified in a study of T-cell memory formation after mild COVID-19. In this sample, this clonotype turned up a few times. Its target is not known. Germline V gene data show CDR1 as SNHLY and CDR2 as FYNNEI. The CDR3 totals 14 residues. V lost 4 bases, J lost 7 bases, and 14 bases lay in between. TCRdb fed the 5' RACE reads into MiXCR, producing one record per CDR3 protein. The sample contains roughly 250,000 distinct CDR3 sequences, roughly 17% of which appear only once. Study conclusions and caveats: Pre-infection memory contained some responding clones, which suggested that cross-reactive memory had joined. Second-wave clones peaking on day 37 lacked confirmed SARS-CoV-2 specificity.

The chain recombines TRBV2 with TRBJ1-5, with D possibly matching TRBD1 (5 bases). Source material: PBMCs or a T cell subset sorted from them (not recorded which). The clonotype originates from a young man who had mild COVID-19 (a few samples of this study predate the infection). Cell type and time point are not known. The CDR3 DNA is TGTGCCAGCAGTGCCCAGGGACTAGGGCAGCCCCAGCATTTT. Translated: CASSAQGLGQPQHF.